Each of the 11 T cell receptor beta chains below was sequenced from the same sample in a study of beta chain features in type 1 diabetes. The sequenced template was cDNA made from the entire isolated RNA. Produced via immunoSEQ multiplex PCR; TCRdb's table is partial and in-frame only. The repertoire has around 250,000 clones, about 25% of them found once; the top ten carry roughly 4%. The sequencing sample was made of central memory CD4+ T cells from blood. These receptors all come from a man aged 25 to 45 in good health.

The rearrangement links TRBV15 to TRBJ2-5, with TRBD1 identical over 7 bases. Trimming took 1 base from V and 2 from J; bases not matched to a gene: 4. Germline V CDR1 and CDR2: LNHNV, YYDKDF (reference sequence). This CDR3 is 15 amino acids long. The CDR3 region is CATSRAGQIQETQYF. The CDR3 DNA reads TGTGCCACCAGCAGAGCGGGACAGATACAAGAGACCCAGTACTTC.

This clone was detected only a few times. Distinct nucleotide sequences in the sample also encode this CDR3. The V gene is TRBV30, the J gene TRBJ1-2; weak D call: TRBD1 (6 bases). The CDR3 is 13 residues long. The germline V gene encodes CDR1 GTSNPN and CDR2 SVGIG (reference sequence). The ends were cut back, 0 bases at V and 4 bases at J, with 9 bases in the middle. CDR3 DNA: TGTGCCTGGAGTGTAGGGGGTTCCTATGGCTACACCTTC. Protein: CAWSVGGSYGYTF. Filled out from reference TRBV30 and TRBJ1-2, the complete variable domain reads SQTIHQWPATLVQPVGSPLSLECTVEGTSNPNLYWYRQAAGRGLQLLFYSVGIGQISSEVPQNLSASRPQDRQFILSSKKLLLSDSGFYLCAWSVGGSYGYTFGSGTRLTVV.

The chain combines TRBV29-1 with TRBJ2-6, with 10 bases lining up with TRBD1. Losses at the gene ends were 8 bases for V and 2 bases for J; bases not matched to a gene: 6. The CDR3 contains 15 residues. Germline loops: CDR1 SQVTM, CDR2 ANQGSEA. The CDR3 loop is CSFRDRGAGANVLTF. The CDR3 DNA reads TGCAGCTTCCGGGACAGGGGCGCTGGGGCCAACGTCCTGACTTTC.

This clone was counted only a few times. The chain couples TRBV7-2 to TRBJ2-1; maybe TRBD1 (6 bases). Per germline, CDR1 SGHTA and CDR2 FQGNSA. Trimming left V 5 bases short and J 7 bases short, with 9 bases between. The CDR3 has 12 amino acids. The CDR3 here is CASSLDRNEQFF. In DNA, the CDR3 is TGTGCCAGCAGCCTAGACAGGAATGAGCAGTTCTTC. The entire variable domain, with the rest obtained from reference TRBV7-2 and TRBJ2-1, is as follows: GAGVSQSPSNKVTEKGKDVELRCDPISGHTALYWYRQSLGQGLEFLIYFQGNSAPDKSGLPSDRFSAERTGGSVSTLTIQRTQQEDSAVYLCASSLDRNEQFFGPGTRLTVL.

This chain links TRBV9 with TRBJ2-1; no definite D call. The CDR3 length is 13 residues. Germline assignment: CDR1 SGDLS and CDR2 YYNGEE. V shed 4 bases and J shed 6 bases, with 11 bases lying between them. CDR3 residues: CASSLNSGNEQFF. The CDR3 DNA reads TGTGCCAGCAGCTTGAACAGTGGCAATGAGCAGTTCTTC.

This clone was observed a single time. The rearrangement links TRBV11-3 to TRBJ2-1, with 9 nucleotides matching TRBD2. Germline CDR1 and CDR2: SGHNT and YENEEA. The CDR3 covers 15 residues. J lost 5 bases, V lost 8 bases, and 10 bases had no gene match. This chain's CDR3 is CASRGGLAQDNEQFF. The DNA for the CDR3 is TGTGCCAGCCGAGGGGGACTAGCACAAGACAATGAGCAGTTCTTC.

The genes are TRBV30 and TRBJ2-3; the D gene is possibly TRBD2 (6 bases). V shed 1 base and J shed 14 bases, with 13 bases lying between them. The CDR3 is 11 residues long. Germline values: CDR1 GTSNPN, CDR2 SVGIG (reference sequence). This chain's CDR3 is CAWSEEGSGYF. In DNA, the CDR3 is TGTGCCTGGAGTGAGGAGGGCTCCGGGTATTTT. Full variable domain (remainder filled in from reference TRBV30 and TRBJ2-3): SQTIHQWPATLVQPVGSPLSLECTVEGTSNPNLYWYRQAAGRGLQLLFYSVGIGQISSEVPQNLSASRPQDRQFILSSKKLLLSDSGFYLCAWSEEGSGYFGPGTRLTVL.

This clone was counted a few times. This chain joins TRBV25-1 and TRBJ2-5; D possibly corresponds to TRBD1 (5 bases). The CDR3 has 15 amino acids. Germline values: CDR1 MGHDK, CDR2 SYGVNS. The V and J ends lost 3 bases and 5 bases respectively, with 16 bases between them. DNA of the CDR3: TGTGCCAGCAGTGACCCCACACGCAGGGTGGAGACCCAGTACTTC. As protein: CASSDPTRRVETQYF.

The J gene is TRBJ1-2, the V gene TRBV7-2; the D is unclear. CDR3 length: 13 amino acids. Germline lookup yields CDR1 SGHTA and CDR2 FQGNSA. Trimming took 1 base from V and 2 from J, leaving 5 bases between them. The CDR3 sequence: CASSLGENYGYTF. The CDR3, as DNA: TGTGCCAGCAGCTTAGGGGAGAACTATGGCTACACCTTC.

The chain combines TRBV19 with TRBJ2-2; D ambiguous. V shed 7 bases and J shed 0 bases, with 9 bases lying between them. CDR1 is LNHDA and CDR2 is SQIVND in the germline V gene (reference sequence). The CDR3 contains 14 residues. This CDR3 reads CASTGNPNTGELFF. The CDR3 DNA is TGTGCCAGTACAGGAAATCCGAACACCGGGGAGCTGTTTTTT.

This clone was counted between two and nine times. The chain couples TRBV29-1 to TRBJ2-3; 12 nucleotides line up with TRBD2. The trim removed 4 bases at V and 6 bases at J, leaving 5 bases unmatched. The CDR3 length is 14 residues. Germline-derived CDR1 and CDR2 are SQVTM and ANQGSEA. CDR3 bases: TGCAGCGTTGCTAGCGGGAGGGCCGGGGATACGCAGTATTTT. It is translated as CSVASGRAGDTQYF.